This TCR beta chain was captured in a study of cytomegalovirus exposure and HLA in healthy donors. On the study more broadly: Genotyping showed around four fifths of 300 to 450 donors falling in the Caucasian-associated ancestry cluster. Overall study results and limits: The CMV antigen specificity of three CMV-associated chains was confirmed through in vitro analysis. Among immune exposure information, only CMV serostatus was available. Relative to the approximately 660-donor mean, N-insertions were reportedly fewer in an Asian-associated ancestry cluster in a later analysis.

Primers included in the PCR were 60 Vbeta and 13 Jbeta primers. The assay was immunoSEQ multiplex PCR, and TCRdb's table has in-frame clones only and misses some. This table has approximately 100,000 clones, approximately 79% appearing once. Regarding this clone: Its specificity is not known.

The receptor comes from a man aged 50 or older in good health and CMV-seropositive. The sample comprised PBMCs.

The DNA for the CDR3 is TGTGCCAGCAGTCGGGGGACAGAGGCTTTCTTT. Its protein product is CASSRGTEAFF. V and J are TRBV6-5 and TRBJ1-1, with 7 bases that match TRBD1. Germline CDR1 and CDR2: MNHEY and SVGAGI. CDR3 length equals 11 residues. The ends lost 5 bases at V and 11 bases at J; junction bases unmatched: 5.